Included here is one T cell receptor beta chain sequence, with context. Primers included in the PCR were 60 Vbeta and 13 Jbeta primers. Sequencing used immunoSEQ multiplex PCR; TCRdb keeps in-frame clones, though not all of them. This table holds under 150,000 clones, roughly 79% found once. The data derive from a study of cytomegalovirus exposure and HLA in healthy donors. V dropped 1 base and J dropped 4 bases, with 14 bases sitting between them. This CDR3 region has 15 residues. CDR1 is SGHTA, CDR2 FQGNSA, per germline. The specimen sequenced was PBMCs. The TCR sequence derives from a woman aged 40 to 55 in good health and CMV-seronegative. V is TRBV7-2 and J is TRBJ2-7; TRBD2 is a possible D gene (5 bases). This CDR3 is CASSLDTADLYEQYF. CDR3 DNA sequence: TGTGCCAGCAGCTTAGATACAGCGGATCTTTACGAGCAGTACTTC.